This T cell receptor (beta chain) was documented in a study of shared clonotypes between healthy human individuals. Overall study: Three plates each covered CD4 naive and memory; CD8 naive two, CD8 memory one.

With respect to this clone: Its target is not known.

As defined, naive CD8 cells were CD45RO-negative and positively selected for CCR7, with terminally differentiated effector memory CD45RA+ cells excluded. Study-wide findings and caveats: Limitation of the genetic and exposure-history diversity represented came from the few donors. Naive CD4 clonotypes overlapped across several donors at around 5%. Researchers sampled blood only, noting tissue repertoires likely differ.

The data were produced by immunoSEQ multiplex PCR, yet TCRdb's version contains in-frame clones alone and is incomplete. The table includes roughly 2.1 million clones, roughly 91% detected once. This TCR came from a man aged 18 to 30 in good health. Some clones in this sample may be carry-over from other donors' samples. The sample was naive CD8+ T cells from PBMCs.

For the CDR3, the DNA is TGCAGCGTTGGGACAGGGACTACGGGCTACACCTTC. It yields the protein CSVGTGTTGYTF. The chain combines TRBV29-1 with TRBJ1-2; 8 nucleotides align to TRBD1. Trimming at V came to 4 bases and at J to 8 bases, leaving 6 bases not matched to a gene. CDR1 and CDR2 from the germline V gene are SQVTM and ANQGSEA. This CDR3 is 12 amino acids long. The variable domain in full, completed from reference TRBV29-1 and TRBJ1-2, reads SAVISQKPSRDICQRGTSLTIQCQVDSQVTMMFWYRQQPGQSLTLIATANQGSEATYESGFVIDKFPISRPNLTFSTLTVSNMSPEDSSIYLCSVGTGTTGYTFGSGTRLTVV.